These 17 T cell receptor beta chains were all obtained from the same sample, sequenced in a study of early T cells in non-severe SARS-CoV-2 infection. One entry per CDR3 protein, called by TCRdb with MiXCR from the 5' RACE reads. Seen here are some 59,000 distinct CDR3 sequences, around 8.5% observed once, and the top ten hold about 20%. Source material: whole blood. The source of these receptors is an adult who was a healthcare worker with PCR-confirmed SARS-CoV-2 infection or an uninfected control (not recorded which).

This clonotype was detected a few times. The chain carries TRBV7-3 and TRBJ1-2; maybe TRBD1 (6 bases). This CDR3 spans 14 amino acids. V was shortened by 5 bases and J by 5 bases, with 15 bases between the two germline ends. Germline lookup yields CDR1 SGHTA and CDR2 FQGTGA. CDR3 nucleotide sequence: TGTGCCAGCAGCCCTACAGGGAACGAGTATGGCTACACCTTC. It encodes CASSPTGNEYGYTF.

This clonotype was detected ten times or more. The J gene is TRBJ2-1, the V gene TRBV6-1; possible D gene TRBD2, 6 bases. V lost 7 bases and J lost 1, with 20 bases in between. CDR1 is MNHNS, CDR2 SASEGT, per germline. CDR3 length equals 17 residues. In nucleotides, the CDR3 is TGTGCCAGCACCAAGGGATGGGGGGTTGGATCCTACAATGAGCAGTTCTTC. Translating gives CASTKGWGVGSYNEQFF.

This clonotype was recorded many times. The DNA for the CDR3 is TGTGCCACCAGCAGCCCCGCGGGAGGGTCGTTTAGCACAGATACGCAGTATTTT. It translates to CATSSPAGGSFSTDTQYF. This chain uses TRBV15 with TRBJ2-3, with TRBD2 matching 9 bases. The CDR3 runs to 18 residues. V was clipped by 3 bases and J by 0 bases; unmatched bases: 10. Germline V gene data show CDR1 as LNHNV and CDR2 as YYDKDF (reference sequence). Together with reference TRBV15 and TRBJ2-3, the CDR3 gives the full variable domain: DAMVIQNPRYQVTQFGKPVTLSCSQTLNHNVMYWYQQKSSQAPKLLFHYYDKDFNNEADTPDNFQSRRPNTSFCFLDIRSPGLGDTAMYLCATSSPAGGSFSTDTQYFGPGTRLTVL.

The chain uses TRBV29-1 and TRBJ1-2; unclear D gene. The CDR3 length is 12 residues. CDR1 SQVTM and CDR2 ANQGSEA come from the germline V gene. The germline V and J ends were trimmed by 7 bases and 6 bases, with 15 bases remaining between them. Here the CDR3 reads CSAMTDLNGYTF. The CDR3 DNA is TGCAGCGCAATGACCGATTTGAATGGCTACACCTTC. Using reference TRBV29-1 and TRBJ1-2 for the parts outside the CDR3, the full variable domain is SAVISQKPSRDICQRGTSLTIQCQVDSQVTMMFWYRQQPGQSLTLIATANQGSEATYESGFVIDKFPISRPNLTFSTLTVSNMSPEDSSIYLCSAMTDLNGYTFGSGTRLTVV.

J is TRBJ1-1 and V is TRBV10-2; D may be TRBD1 (5 bases). V lost 4 bases to trimming and J lost 10 bases, with 13 bases between them. CDR3 length: 12 residues. CDR1 and CDR2 from the germline V gene are WSHSY and SAAADI. The CDR3 bases are TGCGCCAGCAGTGGCACAGACAGCGCAGCTTTCTTT. Protein product: CASSGTDSAAFF.

J is TRBJ2-7 and V is TRBV5-4; D not resolved. Germline V gene lookup returns CDR1 SGHNT and CDR2 YYREEE (reference sequence). Trimming pared 0 bases from V and 0 bases from J, leaving 10 bases between. This CDR3 contains 15 residues. The DNA of the CDR3 is TGTGCCAGCAGCTTGGCCGGGCTTCCCTCCTACGAGCAGTACTTC. This gives the protein CASSLAGLPSYEQYF.

This clonotype was counted at least ten times. The chain joins TRBV7-2 to TRBJ2-5, with D perhaps TRBD1 (7 bases). CDR1 is SGHTA and CDR2 is FQGNSA in the germline V gene. This CDR3 has 14 residues. Trimming stripped 3 bases from V and 5 bases from J, with 13 bases between. Written as DNA, the CDR3 is TGTGCCAGCAGCTTTCAGGGGGGCCAGGAGACCCAGTACTTC. Translated: CASSFQGGQETQYF.

This clonotype showed up just a few times. The J gene is TRBJ1-1, the V gene TRBV7-6; 11 nucleotides agree with TRBD1. The germline CDR1 and CDR2 sequences are SGHVS and FNYEAQ. CDR3 length equals 15 residues. V shed 1 base and J 4 bases; nucleotides not matched to a gene: 2. The DNA for the CDR3 is TGTGCCAGCAGCTTAGGGACAGGGGGCCGCACTGAAGCTTTCTTT. The encoded protein is CASSLGTGGRTEAFF. The full variable domain, in which reference TRBV7-6 and TRBJ1-1 provide the parts outside the CDR3, is GAGVSQSPRYKVTKRGQDVALRCDPISGHVSLYWYRQALGQGPEFLTYFNYEAQQDKSGLPNDRFSAERPEGSISTLTIQRTEQRDSAMYRCASSLGTGGRTEAFFGQGTRLTVV.

This clonotype was counted many times. The CDR3 nucleotides read TGTGCCATCTCCTCTGGCAGCGGGGCAGGGTACAATGAGCAGTTCTTC. Translating gives CAISSGSGAGYNEQFF. V usage is TRBV10-3 and J usage is TRBJ2-1; 7 bases are a match to TRBD2. Germline V gene data show CDR1 as ENHRY and CDR2 as SYGVKD. The CDR3 extends over 16 amino acids. Trimming at V came to 8 bases and at J to 4 bases, leaving 14 bases not matched to a gene.

The gene calls are TRBV2 and TRBJ2-7; possible D gene TRBD2, 5 bases. This CDR3 has 11 amino acids. CDR1 and CDR2 (germline): SNHLY, FYNNEI. The V gene lost 7 bases and the J gene lost 4 bases, with 8 bases spanning the gap. The CDR3 DNA is TGTGCCAGCATCGGGGAGTACGAGCAGTACTTC. Protein sequence: CASIGEYEQYF. Drawing the rest from reference TRBV2 and TRBJ2-7, the complete variable domain is EPEVTQTPSHQVTQMGQEVILRCVPISNHLYFYWYRQILGQKVEFLVSFYNNEISEKSEIFDDQFSVERPDGSNFTLKIRSTKLEDSAMYFCASIGEYEQYFGPGTRLTVT.

In its sample, this clonotype was seen a few times. This chain uses TRBV7-9 with TRBJ2-3; either TRBD1 or TRBD2 may supply D (5 bases each). V lost 1 base, J lost 8 bases, and 7 bases lay in between. Germline V CDR1 and CDR2: SEHNR, FQNEAQ (reference sequence). The length of the CDR3 is 12 residues. This CDR3 is CASSLGDVTQYF. The CDR3 coding sequence is TGTGCCAGCAGCTTAGGGGACGTTACGCAGTATTTT.

The V gene is TRBV29-1, the J gene TRBJ1-1; D not resolved. With 4 bases removed from V and 5 bases from J, the gap between germline ends came to 11 bases. Germline loops: CDR1 SQVTM, CDR2 ANQGSEA. This CDR3 is built from 12 residues. The CDR3 DNA reads TGCAGCGTTGCACGATGGGGAACTGAAGCTTTCTTT. This sequence encodes CSVARWGTEAFF.

This clonotype was recorded a few times. The chain carries TRBV30 and TRBJ2-2, with 9 bases matching TRBD2. This CDR3 contains 15 residues. Germline values: CDR1 GTSNPN, CDR2 SVGIG (reference sequence). The junction had 4 bases not matched to a gene; V was cut back by 2 bases and J by 3 bases. CDR3: CAWSLAGGHTGELFF. DNA of the CDR3: TGTGCCTGGAGTCTTGCGGGGGGGCACACCGGGGAGCTGTTTTTT. The whole variable domain, filled in from reference TRBV30 and TRBJ2-2, reads SQTIHQWPATLVQPVGSPLSLECTVEGTSNPNLYWYRQAAGRGLQLLFYSVGIGQISSEVPQNLSASRPQDRQFILSSKKLLLSDSGFYLCAWSLAGGHTGELFFGEGSRLTVL.

Many counts were recorded for this clonotype. The rearrangement links TRBV5-1 to TRBJ2-5; D might be TRBD2 (5 bases). V was cut by 4 bases and J by 5 bases, with 21 bases left in between. This CDR3 region has 16 residues. Germline CDR1 SGHRS, CDR2 YFSETQ. The chain's CDR3 is CASSREGELKSETQYF. The CDR3 nucleotides read TGCGCCAGCAGCCGAGAGGGCGAATTAAAGTCGGAGACCCAGTACTTC.

The V and J genes are TRBV12-3 or TRBV12-4 and TRBJ1-2, with 8 bases fitting TRBD1. The CDR3 spans 16 residues. Trimming at V came to 6 bases and at J to 4 bases, leaving 13 bases not matched to a gene. The CDR3 sequence: CASRLTGDRKIYGYTF. CDR3 nucleotides: TGTGCCAGCAGACTTACGGGGGACAGGAAAATCTATGGCTACACCTTC.

The chain combines TRBV6-6 with TRBJ2-1; D unclear. From germline, CDR1 is MNHNY and CDR2 SVGAGI (reference sequence). Trimming removed 0 bases from V and 4 bases from J, with 7 bases in between. This CDR3 has 14 amino acids. CDR3 nucleotides: TGTGCCAGCAGTTACTCTGCTGGATACAATGAGCAGTTCTTC. Translation: CASSYSAGYNEQFF.

This clonotype occurred a few times. The rearrangement joins TRBV5-1 to TRBJ1-1, with unresolved D. In germline, CDR1 is SGHRS, CDR2 YFSETQ. V was cut by 1 base and J by 3 bases, with 7 bases left in between. This CDR3 is built from 13 residues. The CDR3 loop reads CASSLQTDTEAFF. The DNA of the CDR3 is TGCGCCAGCAGCTTGCAAACGGACACTGAAGCTTTCTTT.